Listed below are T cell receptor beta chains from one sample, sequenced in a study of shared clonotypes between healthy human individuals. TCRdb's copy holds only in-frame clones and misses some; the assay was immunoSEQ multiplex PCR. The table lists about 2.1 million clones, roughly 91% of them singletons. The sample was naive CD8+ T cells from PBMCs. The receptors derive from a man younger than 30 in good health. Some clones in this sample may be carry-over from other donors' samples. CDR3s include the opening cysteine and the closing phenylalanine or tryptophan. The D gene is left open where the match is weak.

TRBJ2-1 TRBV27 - CASSLDRSSYNEQFF TGTGCCAGCAGTTTGGATCGCAGCTCCTACAATGAGCAGTTCTTC
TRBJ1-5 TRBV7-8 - CASSLGRGSSQPQHF TGTGCCAGCAGCCTCGGGAGGGGGTCTAGTCAGCCCCAGCATTTT
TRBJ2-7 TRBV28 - CASSSRQTYEQYF TGTGCCAGCAGTTCTAGGCAGACCTACGAGCAGTACTTC
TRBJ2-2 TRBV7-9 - CASSNRQDYPGTGELFF TGTGCCAGCTCTAACAGGCAGGACTATCCAGGCACCGGGGAGCTGTTTTTT
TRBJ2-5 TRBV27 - CASMSRFLDGENF TGTGCCAGCATGAGTCGCTTCCTGGATGGGGAAAACTTC
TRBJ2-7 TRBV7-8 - CASSSTVGGLFSYEQYF TGTGCCAGCAGCTCCACCGTTGGGGGGCTCTTCTCCTACGAGCAGTACTTC
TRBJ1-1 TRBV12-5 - CASGLVGATEAFF TGTGCTAGTGGTTTGGTAGGGGCAACTGAAGCTTTCTTT
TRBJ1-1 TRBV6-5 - CASSYVLVADTEAFF TGTGCCAGCAGTTACGTGTTGGTCGCAGATACTGAAGCTTTCTTT
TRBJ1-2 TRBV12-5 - CASGLDRFGYTF TGTGCTAGTGGTTTGGATAGGTTTGGCTACACCTTC
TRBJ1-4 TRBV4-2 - CASSQEAIGRIVSEKLFF TGTGCCAGCAGCCAAGAAGCTATCGGGCGGATCGTAAGTGAAAAACTGTTTTTT
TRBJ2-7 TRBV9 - CASSVSAGPTYEQYF TGTGCCAGCAGCGTAAGCGCAGGCCCGACCTACGAGCAGTACTTC
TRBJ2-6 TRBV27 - CASSRRVSGANVLTF TGTGCCAGCAGTAGGAGGGTCTCTGGGGCCAACGTCCTGACTTTC
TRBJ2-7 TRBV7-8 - CASSLWPGELHYEQYF TGTGCCAGCAGCTTATGGCCGGGGGAGTTGCACTACGAGCAGTACTTC
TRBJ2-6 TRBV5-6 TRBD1 CASSLGTGGISGANVLTF TGTGCCAGCAGCCTCGGGACAGGGGGCATCTCTGGGGCCAACGTCCTGACTTTC